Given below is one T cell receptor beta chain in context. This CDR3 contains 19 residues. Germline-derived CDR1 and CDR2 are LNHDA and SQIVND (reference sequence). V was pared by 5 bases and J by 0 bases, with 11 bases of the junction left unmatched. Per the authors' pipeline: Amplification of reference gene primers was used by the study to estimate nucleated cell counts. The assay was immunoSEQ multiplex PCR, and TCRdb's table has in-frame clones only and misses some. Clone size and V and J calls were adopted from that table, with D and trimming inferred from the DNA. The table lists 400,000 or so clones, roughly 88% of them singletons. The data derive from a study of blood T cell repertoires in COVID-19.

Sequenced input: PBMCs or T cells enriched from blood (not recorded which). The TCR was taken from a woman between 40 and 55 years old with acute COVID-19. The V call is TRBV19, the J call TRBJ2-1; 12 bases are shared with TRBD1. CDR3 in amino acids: CASSARGQGAIHSYNEQFF. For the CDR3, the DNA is TGTGCCAGTAGTGCAAGGGGACAGGGGGCAATCCACTCCTACAATGAGCAGTTCTTC.